This T cell receptor (beta chain) stems from a study of technical replicates of blood from a few donors. V lost 3 bases to trimming and J lost 7 bases; unmatched junction nucleotides: 5. CDR1 LNHNV and CDR2 YYDKDF come from the germline V gene (reference sequence). The CDR3 extends over 15 amino acids. The assay was immunoSEQ multiplex PCR, and TCRdb's table has in-frame clones only and misses some. The repertoire includes roughly 12,000 clones, 65% to 85% of them detected once, and more than 12% sits in the top ten. Sequenced input: PBMCs. The V call is TRBV15, the J call TRBJ1-4; TRBD1 matches at 10 bases. This receptor was identified in a human donor in good health. The CDR3 sequence is CATSSTDRGREKLFF. The CDR3 nucleotides are TGTGCCACCAGCAGCACCGACAGGGGGCGTGAAAAACTGTTTTTT.